These 5 T cell receptor beta chains were sequenced from one sample in a study of response to subunit inactivated influenza vaccine. MiXCR was run by TCRdb on the RT-PCR reads, yielding one entry per CDR3 protein. The sample contains over 650,000 distinct CDR3 sequences, 15% to 20% of which appear only once. Sequencing was performed on PBMCs from blood, taken roughly 5 days after vaccination. The receptor source for this set is a man aged 50-59 years who received an inactivated influenza vaccine.

CDR3: CASSPPGETRHGYTF. Written as DNA, the CDR3 is TGTGCCAGCAGCCCGCCAGGGGAGACTAGACATGGCTACACCTTC. The chain couples TRBV7-9 to TRBJ1-2; a weak D match, TRBD1 (6 bases). The V gene's germline CDR1 is SEHNR and CDR2 FQNEAQ (reference sequence). Trimming took 5 bases from V and 6 from J, leaving 19 bases between them. This CDR3 has 15 amino acids.

This clonotype showed up just a few times. The gene calls are TRBV13 and TRBJ1-4, with 12 bases lining up with TRBD1. Trimming at V came to 5 bases and at J to 15 bases, leaving 7 bases not matched to a gene. The CDR3 has 13 amino acids. From germline, CDR1 is PRHDT and CDR2 FYEKMQ (reference sequence). CDR3 DNA sequence: TGTGCCAGCAGCGGGACAGGGGGCGGAGGTGTGTTTTTT. Its protein is CASSGTGGGGVFF.

This clonotype was found a few times. The V and J genes are TRBV12-3 or TRBV12-4 and TRBJ2-4; 8 positions match TRBD1. This CDR3 comprises 14 residues. With 7 bases clipped from V and 8 bases from J, the junction kept 10 bases outside the gene matches. The CDR3 DNA reads as TGTGCCAGCACCCCGCCCCAGGGGGCGGACATTCAGTACTTC. Its translation is CASTPPQGADIQYF.

This clonotype was observed a handful of times. This chain joins TRBV6-2 or TRBV6-3 and TRBJ2-7; the match to TRBD2 covers 10 bases. Germline V gene lookup returns CDR1 MNHEY and CDR2 SVGEGT. This CDR3 comprises 19 residues. V shed 8 bases and J 0 bases; nucleotides not matched to a gene: 19. In nucleotides, the CDR3 is TGTGCCAGCGCGGTAAGGAAAGGACTAGCGGCCTCCGTCTCCTACGAGCAGTACTTC. It is translated as CASAVRKGLAASVSYEQYF.

This clonotype was counted at least ten times. This chain links TRBV9 with TRBJ2-1; D call uncertain. The CDR3 consists of 15 residues. The germline CDR1 and CDR2 sequences are SGDLS and YYNGEE. V was clipped by 2 bases and J by 1 base, with 10 bases between them. CDR3 residues: CASSVDSRSYNEQFF. In DNA, the CDR3 is TGTGCCAGCAGCGTTGACTCCCGTTCCTACAATGAGCAGTTCTTC.